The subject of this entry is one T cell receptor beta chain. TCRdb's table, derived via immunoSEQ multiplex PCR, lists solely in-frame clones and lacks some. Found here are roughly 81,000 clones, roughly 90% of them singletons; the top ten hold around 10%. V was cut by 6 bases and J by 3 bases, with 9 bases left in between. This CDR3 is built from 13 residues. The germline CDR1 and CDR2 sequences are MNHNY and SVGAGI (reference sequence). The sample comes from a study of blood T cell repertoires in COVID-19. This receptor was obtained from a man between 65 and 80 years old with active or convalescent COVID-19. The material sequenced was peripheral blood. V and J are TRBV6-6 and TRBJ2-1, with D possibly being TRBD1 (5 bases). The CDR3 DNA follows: TGTGCCAGCAGCCGACAGTTCTACAATGAGCAGTTCTTC. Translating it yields CASSRQFYNEQFF.